This is a list of T cell receptor beta chains from one sample in a study of neoadjuvant anti-PD-1 for oral cavity cancer. The table came from immunoSEQ multiplex PCR; TCRdb's copy has only in-frame clones and leaves some out. Here the sample spans roughly 68,000 clones, roughly nine tenths being singletons. The sequences come from PBMCs, collected after nivolumab (anti-PD-1) treatment. The origin of the receptors is a person aged 35-79 years with oral cavity squamous cell carcinoma. Both conserved end residues are part of each CDR3. Fields, in order: J gene, V gene, clone size, D gene, CDR3 DNA, CDR3 protein. The D gene is left open where the match is weak. The size entry is marked missing in some rows and otherwise reads once, few, many or a size class.

>TRBJ1-2|TRBV5-1|.|.
TGCGCCAGCAAAAGGCTACGACTGGGTAACTATGGCTACACCTTC
CASKRLRLGNYGYTF
>TRBJ2-7|TRBV19|.|.
TGTGCCAGTAGTATGCAGAGGAGCTCCTACGAGCAGTACTTC
CASSMQRSSYEQYF
>TRBJ1-2|TRBV6-5|.|.
TGTGCCAGCACCTCCGGGACCCTACTATCCCGGACCTTC
CASTSGTLLSRTF
>TRBJ1-5|TRBV19|once|.
TGTGCCAGTAGTATAGTATCGGCGGTCCAGCAGCCCCAGCATTTT
CASSIVSAVQQPQHF
>TRBJ2-5|TRBV11-1|.|.
TGTGCCAGCAGCTCGCTCGCAGGGAAAGAGACCCAGTACTTC
CASSSLAGKETQYF
>TRBJ2-7|TRBV10-3|.|TRBD1
TGTGCCATCAGGGGACAGGGGAGGGACTACGAGCAGTACTTC
CAIRGQGRDYEQYF
>TRBJ2-2|TRBV7-6|.|.
TGTGCCAGCAGCGGCCTCGATAGGCCACCCGGGGAGCTGTTTTTT
CASSGLDRPPGELFF
>TRBJ1-6|TRBV6-6|.|TRBD1
TGTGCCAGCAGTTACTCGGGGCAGGGGGCTTTTCCACCCCTCCACTTT
CASSYSGQGAFPPLHF
>TRBJ2-7|TRBV27|.|.
TGTGCCAGCAGTTTATCGAGGCCAGTACGGGAGCAGTACTTC
CASSLSRPVREQYF
>TRBJ1-2|TRBV5-1|.|.
TGCGCCAGCAGCTTGGGGACGGGAAACTATGGCTACACCTTC
CASSLGTGNYGYTF
>TRBJ2-1|TRBV6-6|once|TRBD2
TGTGCCAGCAGTACGGGACTAGCGGCCAACTACAATGAGCAGTTCTTC
CASSTGLAANYNEQFF
>TRBJ1-1|TRBV21-1|once|.
TGTGCCAGCAGCCAAAGGGGGACAGGTAGGTGCTGGAGAGCTTTCTTT
CASSQRGTGRCWRAFF